This T cell receptor beta chain was sequenced for a study of cytomegalovirus exposure and HLA in healthy donors. Healthy bone marrow donors made up the donor group. CDR3 length: 15 residues. V gave up 4 bases and J gave up 6 bases; unmatched junction bases: 5. Germline CDR1 is SGHDN and CDR2 is FVKESK. The PCR made use of 60 Vbeta and 13 Jbeta primers. Using immunoSEQ multiplex PCR, the repertoire was profiled, and TCRdb retains in-frame clones only, with some absent. The sample contains 120,000 or so clones, roughly 70% of which appear only once. This sequence joins TRBV14 and TRBJ2-4, with 11 bases that match TRBD2. The TCR sequence derives from a woman in her 40s in good health and CMV-seronegative. Sequenced: PBMCs. This CDR3 reads CASSPMTSGVNIQYF. The CDR3, as DNA: TGTGCCAGCAGCCCAATGACTAGCGGGGTAAACATTCAGTACTTC.